This T cell receptor beta chain is from a study of T cell changes during pregnancy in multiple sclerosis. Here immunoSEQ multiplex PCR was the method, and the copy in TCRdb shows in-frame clones only, minus some. The sample includes about 71,000 clones, around nine tenths of them seen just once. Unmatched junction bases numbered 9, after V lost 1 base and J lost 8 bases. CDR3 length equals 16 residues. CDR1 MNHNS and CDR2 SASEGT come from the germline V gene. Material: peripheral blood, obtained in the third trimester of pregnancy. This sequence joins TRBV6-1 and TRBJ2-1, with 9 bases aligning to TRBD2. The receptor was isolated from a female donor with multiple sclerosis, enrolled in a pregnancy study. The CDR3: CASSEGSGGYWDEQFF. CDR3 coding DNA: TGTGCCAGCAGTGAAGGGAGCGGGGGGTATTGGGATGAGCAGTTCTTC.